Below are 3 T cell receptor beta chains sequenced from a single sample in a study of blood T cell repertoires in COVID-19 (dated by TCRdb to the early 2020s). Libraries came from the immunoSEQ multiplex PCR assay. Here the immuneACCESS table is served through TCRdb, limited to in-frame sequences with V and J called. Missing clones are a known gap in these copies; in checked studies unresolved V genes cover under half, and the rest lacks a known reason. The sample table shows 250,000 to 300,000 clones, and about 86% are seen once. The ten largest clonotypes hold approximately 14% of the sample. The sequenced material came from peripheral blood. The origin of the receptors is an older woman with COVID-19, enrolled during active disease.

A single count supports this clone. The chain couples TRBV1 to TRBJ2-3; TRBD2, the table's D call, was not compared with the DNA. TRBV1 is noted as a pseudogene. The CDR3 covers 16 residues. The CDR3, as DNA: TGCACCAGCAGCCAAGATGCCGGTCGTTCCACAGATACGCAGTATTTT. Protein sequence: CTSSQDAGRSTDTQYF.

The gene calls are TRBV15 and TRBJ1-2; possibly TRBD1 for D (5 bases). The CDR3 totals 14 residues. With 5 bases removed from V and 8 bases from J, the gap between germline ends came to 18 bases. Germline-derived CDR1 and CDR2 are LNHNV and YYDKDF (reference sequence). In DNA, the CDR3 is TGTGCCACCAGCGGCCGCCAGGGTTTTTGGGGCTACACCTTC. Amino acids: CATSGRQGFWGYTF.

The chain employs TRBV5-6 and TRBJ1-5, with D maybe TRBD1 (5 bases). This CDR3 has 16 residues. V was cut by 0 bases and J by 0 bases, with 10 bases left in between. Germline CDR1 and CDR2: SGHDT and YYEEEE. The CDR3 here is CASSLGGLFSNQPQHF. CDR3 bases: TGTGCCAGCAGCTTGGGGGGACTCTTTAGCAATCAGCCCCAGCATTTT. Supplemented by reference TRBV5-6 and TRBJ1-5, the full variable domain reads DAGVTQSPTHLIKTRGQQVTLRCSPKSGHDTVSWYQQALGQGPQFIFQYYEEEERQRGNFPDRFSGHQFPNYSSELNVNALLLGDSALYLCASSLGGLFSNQPQHFGDGTRLSIL.